Presented here are 28 T cell receptor beta chains from one specimen sequenced in a study of blood T cell repertoires in COVID-19. Sequencing used immunoSEQ multiplex PCR; TCRdb keeps in-frame clones, though not all of them. The table shows more than 150,000 clones, with about four fifths occurring only once. Specimen: peripheral blood. These receptor sequences come from a woman aged 80 or over with COVID-19, enrolled during active disease.

The CDR3 bases are TGTGCCAGCAGGCAGGGTGCAGATACGCAGTATTTT. It is translated as CASRQGADTQYF. The V call is TRBV2, the J call TRBJ2-3, with D possibly matching TRBD1 (5 bases). The germline V gene encodes CDR1 SNHLY and CDR2 FYNNEI. The length of the CDR3 is 12 residues. With 6 bases removed from V and 4 bases from J, the gap between germline ends came to 8 bases.

The chain couples TRBV27 to TRBJ2-1, with TRBD2 matching 13 bases. Germline trimming cut 6 bases from V and 9 bases from J; bases unmatched to any gene: 2. This CDR3 region has 13 residues. CDR1 is MNHEY, CDR2 SMNVEV, per germline (reference sequence). For the CDR3, the DNA is TGTGCCAGCAGGGGACTAGCGGGGACTGAGCAGTTCTTC. Protein sequence: CASRGLAGTEQFF.

This chain uses TRBV2 with TRBJ1-5; D ambiguous. V lost 6 bases to trimming and J lost 0 bases, with 12 bases between them. Germline V gene data show CDR1 as SNHLY and CDR2 as FYNNEI. The CDR3 is made up of 15 amino acids. CDR3 amino acids: CASRSWRDSNQPQHF. CDR3 DNA sequence: TGTGCCAGCAGATCATGGAGGGATAGCAATCAGCCCCAGCATTTT.

The gene calls are TRBV19 and TRBJ1-5; D gene uncertain. This CDR3 has 18 residues. V was cut by 3 bases and J by 0 bases, with 18 bases left in between. Germline CDR1 is LNHDA and CDR2 is SQIVND (reference sequence). The CDR3 DNA follows: TGTGCCAGTAGTATGCGGGCCCCAACAAGTTATAGCAATCAGCCCCAGCATTTT. Encoded protein: CASSMRAPTSYSNQPQHF. Looking up the rest from reference TRBV19 and TRBJ1-5 gives the full variable domain: DGGITQSPKYLFRKEGQNVTLSCEQNLNHDAMYWYRQDPGQGLRLIYYSQIVNDFQKGDIAEGYSVSREKKESFPLTVTSAQKNPTAFYLCASSMRAPTSYSNQPQHFGDGTRLSIL.

The V call is TRBV19, the J call TRBJ1-6; D possibly corresponds to TRBD1 (6 bases). V was clipped by 6 bases and J by 10 bases, with 22 bases between them. The CDR3 contains 16 residues. Germline CDR1 and CDR2: LNHDA and SQIVND (reference sequence). CDR3 nucleotides: TGTGCCAGTAGCCCCCCAGGAGCAGGGGAACTCTCACCCCTCCACTTT. This gives the protein CASSPPGAGELSPLHF.

The J gene is TRBJ1-2, the V gene TRBV21-1; no check of the table's D call, TRBD1, against the DNA was made. TRBV21-1 is noted as a pseudogene. This CDR3 is built from 13 residues. Here the CDR3 reads CASSQDRGRGYTF. CDR3 coding DNA: TGTGCCAGCAGCCAGGACAGGGGGCGGGGCTACACCTTC.

The gene calls are TRBV7-9 and TRBJ2-1, with D perhaps matching TRBD1 (5 bases). This CDR3 has 15 residues. Germline lookup yields CDR1 SEHNR and CDR2 FQNEAQ (reference sequence). The ends were cut back, 2 bases at V and 5 bases at J, with 13 bases in the middle. CDR3 DNA sequence: TGTGCCAGCAGCTTATCTCAGGGTCGTAACAATGAGCAGTTCTTC. Encoded protein: CASSLSQGRNNEQFF.

This chain connects TRBV4-1 to TRBJ1-5; 8 bases fit TRBD1. The CDR3 is 15 amino acids. Germline CDR1 reads MGHRA; CDR2 reads YSYEKL. V trimming: 3 bases; J trimming: 6 bases; junction bases outside the gene matches: 7. CDR3 residues: CASSHAGQGGQPQHF. Written as DNA, the CDR3 is TGCGCCAGCAGCCACGCAGGACAGGGCGGTCAGCCCCAGCATTTT.

The chain employs TRBV5-1 and TRBJ2-7; the D gene is possibly TRBD1 (6 bases). V was shortened by 2 bases and J by 2 bases, with 8 bases between the two germline ends. The CDR3 contains 13 residues. CDR1 is SGHRS, CDR2 YFSETQ, per germline. CDR3 protein: CASSFTGTYEQYF. The CDR3 DNA follows: TGCGCCAGCAGCTTTACAGGGACCTACGAGCAGTACTTC. Complete variable domain (other parts from reference TRBV5-1 and TRBJ2-7): KAGVTQTPRYLIKTRGQQVTLSCSPISGHRSVSWYQQTPGQGLQFLFEYFSETQRNKGNFPGRFSGRQFSNSRSEMNVSTLELGDSALYLCASSFTGTYEQYFGPGTRLTVT.

The V gene is TRBV19, the J gene TRBJ1-3; tentative D call: TRBD1 (5 bases). The V end lost 5 bases, the J end lost 0 bases, and 14 bases lay between the germline ends. Per germline, CDR1 LNHDA and CDR2 SQIVND (reference sequence). This CDR3 has 16 amino acids. CDR3 sequence: CASSARQSSSGNTIYF. The CDR3 DNA is TGTGCCAGTAGTGCCCGACAGAGTAGCTCTGGAAACACCATATATTTT.

The CDR3 DNA reads as TGTGCCAGCAGCCAAGATAGCGGGGGGGACACCGGGGAGCTGTTTTTT. This sequence encodes CASSQDSGGDTGELFF. The chain recombines TRBV4-2 with TRBJ2-2, with TRBD2 identical over 11 bases. V gave up 0 bases and J gave up 3 bases; unmatched junction bases: 0. The germline V gene has CDR1 LGHNA and CDR2 YNFKEQ. The CDR3 is 16 residues long.

The chain is built from TRBV12-3 or TRBV12-4 and TRBJ1-4; a weak D match, TRBD1 (5 bases). Trimming pared 3 bases from V and 8 bases from J, leaving 10 bases between. The CDR3 runs to 13 residues. The chain's CDR3 is CASSLGGKEKLFF. As DNA, the CDR3 is TGTGCCAGCAGTTTGGGGGGGAAGGAAAAACTGTTTTTT.

The table lists this clone with a few counts. This chain uses TRBV7-9 with TRBJ1-5; D is unresolved. The V gene's germline CDR1 is SEHNR and CDR2 FQNEAQ (reference sequence). V lost 4 bases and J lost 5, with 9 bases in between. CDR3 length: 13 amino acids. CDR3 loop: CASSSGVHQPQHF. The CDR3 bases are TGTGCCAGCAGCTCCGGGGTTCATCAGCCCCAGCATTTT.

This chain connects TRBV7-8 to TRBJ1-6; D is uncertain. Trimming left V 2 bases short and J 15 bases short, with 14 bases between. The CDR3 consists of 13 residues. CDR1 is SGHVS, CDR2 FQNEAQ, per germline. CDR3 residues: CASSLNPLQLLHF. CDR3 nucleotides: TGTGCCAGCAGCTTAAATCCACTGCAACTCCTCCACTTT.

This clone was detected a few times. The rearrangement links TRBV29-1 to TRBJ2-1, with TRBD1 matching 9 bases. With 8 bases clipped from V and 8 bases from J, the junction kept 16 bases outside the gene matches. The CDR3 loop spans 15 amino acids. Germline values: CDR1 SQVTM, CDR2 ANQGSEA. The CDR3 protein is CSSLRPGTGLDEQFF. In nucleotides, the CDR3 is TGCAGCTCCCTCCGGCCCGGGACAGGGTTGGATGAGCAGTTCTTC.

The rearrangement joins TRBV5-1 to TRBJ2-5; D gene uncertain. CDR3 length: 14 amino acids. Per germline, CDR1 SGHRS and CDR2 YFSETQ. V lost 2 bases, J lost 4 bases, and 12 bases lay in between. The CDR3: CASSLISSGETQYF. The CDR3 nucleotides read TGCGCCAGCAGCTTAATCAGCTCAGGAGAGACCCAGTACTTC.

The DNA of the CDR3 is TGTGCCAGCTCACCAGGACTCACCGGCGGCACCGGGGAGCTGTTTTTT. Amino acid sequence: CASSPGLTGGTGELFF. The chain links TRBV18 to TRBJ2-2; D is possibly TRBD2 (5 bases). CDR3 length: 16 residues. Germline CDR1 is KGHSH and CDR2 is LQKENI. Trimming removed 2 bases from V and 4 bases from J, with 14 bases in between. Full variable domain (remainder filled in from reference TRBV18 and TRBJ2-2): NAGVMQNPRHLVRRRGQEARLRCSPMKGHSHVYWYRQLPEEGLKFMVYLQKENIIDESGMPKERFSAEFPKEGPSILRIQQVVRGDSAAYFCASSPGLTGGTGELFFGEGSRLTVL.

The chain combines TRBV12-3 or TRBV12-4 with TRBJ1-2; D is ambiguous. CDR3 size: 13 residues. Trimming stripped 5 bases from V and 3 bases from J, with 10 bases between. The CDR3: CASSSLQHYGYTF. In nucleotides, the CDR3 is TGTGCCAGCAGTAGCTTACAGCACTATGGCTACACCTTC.

The rearrangement links TRBV7-6 to TRBJ1-4; tentative D call: TRBD1 (6 bases). V was cut by 5 bases and J by 4 bases, with 14 bases left in between. This CDR3 contains 15 residues. Per the germline V gene, CDR1 is SGHVS and CDR2 is FNYEAQ. The CDR3 is CASSPYREINEKLFF. CDR3 bases: TGTGCCAGCAGCCCATACAGGGAAATTAATGAAAAACTGTTTTTT.

This clone was recorded only once. The chain employs TRBV11-3 and TRBJ2-5; no reliable D call. Germline-derived CDR1 and CDR2 are SGHNT and YENEEA. This CDR3 contains 13 residues. Trimming removed 0 bases from V and 5 bases from J, with 7 bases in between. The CDR3 loop reads CASSLDPGETQYF. The CDR3 DNA is TGTGCCAGCAGCTTAGATCCCGGTGAGACCCAGTACTTC.

J is TRBJ1-1 and V is TRBV11-3; 10 bases agree with TRBD1. The germline V gene has CDR1 SGHNT and CDR2 YENEEA. V was pared by 5 bases and J by 1 base, with 1 base of the junction left unmatched. CDR3 length: 14 amino acids. CDR3 nucleotide sequence: TGTGCCAGCAGCGGGGACAGGGGGAACACTGAAGCTTTCTTT. This codes for CASSGDRGNTEAFF.

This clone came up once. The chain joins TRBV27 to TRBJ2-1; 7 bases match TRBD2. The junction had 20 bases not matched to a gene; V was cut back by 3 bases and J by 9 bases. CDR1 and CDR2 from the germline V gene are MNHEY and SMNVEV (reference sequence). This CDR3 region has 18 residues. CDR3 bases: TGTGCCAGCAGTTTTTCCCCAGCTTCTGTAGTAGCGGGTAGTGAGCAGTTCTTC. It translates to CASSFSPASVVAGSEQFF.

The chain couples TRBV5-1 to TRBJ2-7; D unclear. CDR1 and CDR2 (germline): SGHRS, YFSETQ. This CDR3 region has 14 residues. V was pared by 2 bases and J by 1 base, with 10 bases between. The CDR3 loop is CASSFQQQSYEQYF. The DNA for the CDR3 is TGCGCCAGCAGCTTCCAACAGCAGTCCTACGAGCAGTACTTC.

This sequence joins TRBV3-1 (or the pseudogene TRBV3-2) and TRBJ2-2; TRBD2 matches at 7 bases. Per germline, CDR1 LGHDT and CDR2 YNNKEL (reference sequence). The V gene end was trimmed by 3 bases and the J gene end by 2 bases; junction bases not matched to a gene: 6. The CDR3 runs 16 residues. CDR3 sequence reads: CASSQGSGSNTGELFF. The CDR3 nucleotides are TGTGCCAGCAGCCAGGGTAGCGGGTCTAACACCGGGGAGCTGTTTTTT.

The chain recombines TRBV19 with TRBJ2-7; D is perhaps TRBD2 (5 bases). V was clipped by 3 bases and J by 4 bases, with 10 bases between them. Per the germline V gene, CDR1 is LNHDA and CDR2 is SQIVND (reference sequence). The CDR3 totals 13 residues. CDR3 bases: TGTGCCAGTAGTATCCAGCGCGGGTACGAGCAGTACTTC. Residues: CASSIQRGYEQYF.

The chain uses TRBV11-2 and TRBJ1-6; TRBD1 might be the D (6 bases). Trimming left V 5 bases short and J 7 bases short, with 15 bases between. CDR1 and CDR2 from the germline V gene are SGHAT and FQNNGV. The CDR3 loop spans 15 amino acids. The CDR3 reads CASSPHRVENSPLHF. DNA for the CDR3: TGTGCCAGCAGCCCGCACAGGGTGGAAAATTCACCCCTCCACTTT.

The J gene is TRBJ1-5, the V gene TRBV6-6; the D gene is possibly TRBD1 (6 bases). Trimming took off 5 bases at V and 7 bases at J, with 15 bases between the two ends. There are 14 residues in the CDR3. CDR1 and CDR2 (germline): MNHNY, SVGAGI (reference sequence). The CDR3 sequence is CASSPGTNGQPQHF. DNA of the CDR3: TGTGCCAGCAGTCCCGGGACAAACGGACAGCCCCAGCATTTT.

This chain connects TRBV19 to TRBJ2-1, with TRBD2 as a possible D gene (6 bases). V dropped 3 bases and J dropped 7 bases, with 13 bases sitting between them. Germline V CDR1 and CDR2: LNHDA, SQIVND (reference sequence). The CDR3 covers 14 residues. CDR3 protein: CASSIRDFRNEQFF. CDR3 in DNA: TGTGCCAGTAGTATCCGGGACTTCCGGAATGAGCAGTTCTTC.